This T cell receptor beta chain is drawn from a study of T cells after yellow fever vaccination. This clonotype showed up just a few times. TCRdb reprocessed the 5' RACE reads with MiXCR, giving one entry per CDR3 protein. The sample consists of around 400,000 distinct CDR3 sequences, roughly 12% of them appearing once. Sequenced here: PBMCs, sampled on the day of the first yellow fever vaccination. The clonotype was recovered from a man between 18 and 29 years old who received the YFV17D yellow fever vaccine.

The CDR3 DNA sequence: TGTGCCAGCAGGGCAGGGGGTGAGGACTATGGCTACACCTTC. This gives the protein CASRAGGEDYGYTF. The chain joins TRBV6-1 to TRBJ1-2; 7 positions agree with TRBD1. CDR1 and CDR2 (germline): MNHNS, SASEGT. J was trimmed by 3 bases and V by 6 bases; bases with no gene match: 7. The CDR3 consists of 14 residues.